This T cell receptor beta chain was captured by sequencing in a study of blood T cell repertoires in COVID-19. Study summary: PBMCs, B-cell-depleted T cells, or T cells were the source of the cDNA or gDNA that made up the material.

The CDR3 is made up of 14 amino acids. The ends were cut back, 8 bases at V and 4 bases at J, with 17 bases in the middle. Germline CDR1 is SEHNR and CDR2 is FQNEAQ (reference sequence). The authors' processing: Amplification with reference gene primers provided the estimates of nucleated cell counts. Only in-frame clones appear in the TCRdb table, and some are missing; sequencing was by immunoSEQ multiplex PCR. That table supplies the V and J calls and clone size; D and trimming were determined from the DNA. The sample includes 400,000 or so clones, around 89% seen only once; the top ten take about 1.4%.

The V and J genes are TRBV7-9 and TRBJ1-1; TRBD1 is a possible D gene (6 bases). The sample was peripheral blood. The sequence was obtained from a woman aged 40 to 50 with COVID-19, enrolled during active disease. CDR3 residues: CASGQMGVSTEAFF. The CDR3, as DNA: TGTGCCAGCGGACAGATGGGGGTGAGCACTGAAGCTTTCTTT.